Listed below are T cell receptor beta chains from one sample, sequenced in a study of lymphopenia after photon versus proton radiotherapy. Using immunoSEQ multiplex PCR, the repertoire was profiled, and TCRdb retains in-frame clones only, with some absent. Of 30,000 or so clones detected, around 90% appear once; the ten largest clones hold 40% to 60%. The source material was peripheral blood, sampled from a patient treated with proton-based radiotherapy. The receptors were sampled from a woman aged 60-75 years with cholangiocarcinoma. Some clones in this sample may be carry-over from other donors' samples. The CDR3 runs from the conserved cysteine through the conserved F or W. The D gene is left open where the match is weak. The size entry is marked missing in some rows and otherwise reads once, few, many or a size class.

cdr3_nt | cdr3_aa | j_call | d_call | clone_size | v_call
TGTGCCAGCAGCCAGACTAGCGGGGGGCCCGAGACCCAGTACTTC | CASSQTSGGPETQYF | TRBJ2-5 | TRBD2 | - | TRBV5-4
TGTGCCAGCAGCTCAACGGGACAAACCCAAGAGACCCAGTACTTC | CASSSTGQTQETQYF | TRBJ2-5 | - | - | TRBV7-8
TGTGCCAGCAGGATCGGACAGTCCTATGGCTACACCTTC | CASRIGQSYGYTF | TRBJ1-2 | - | - | TRBV2
TGTGCCAGCAGTTACGCGGGAGGAAGCACTGAAGCTTTCTTT | CASSYAGGSTEAFF | TRBJ1-1 | - | - | TRBV27
TGCAGCGTTTCTCAGGGTGCGGAGACCCAGTACTTC | CSVSQGAETQYF | TRBJ2-5 | - | - | TRBV29-1
TGTGCCAGCAGCTTAGATTATGAGCAGTTCTTC | CASSLDYEQFF | TRBJ2-1 | - | - | TRBV7-9
TGTGCCAGCTCACCCTTCTGGGGGGGCACTAACTATGGCTACACCTTC | CASSPFWGGTNYGYTF | TRBJ1-2 | - | - | TRBV18
TGCGCCAGCAGCCAACCCGGCAATCAGCCCCAGCATTTT | CASSQPGNQPQHF | TRBJ1-5 | - | - | TRBV4-1
TGTGCCAGCAGTTCAACCCGGACAGGGGCCTACGAGCAGTACTTC | CASSSTRTGAYEQYF | TRBJ2-7 | TRBD1 | - | TRBV6-6
TGTGCCAGCAGCGACCAGGACAGGGCCGGCGAGCAGTACTTC | CASSDQDRAGEQYF | TRBJ2-7 | TRBD1 | - | TRBV6-1
TGTGCCAGCAGTGAGACCTACCCCAATCAGCCCCAGCATTTT | CASSETYPNQPQHF | TRBJ1-5 | - | - | TRBV2
TGTGCCAGCAGCTCATCCGGGGTTCTTCGAGAAAAACTGTTTTTT | CASSSSGVLREKLFF | TRBJ1-4 | - | - | TRBV7-2
TGTGCCAGTAGTCTCTTCCTTCAAGAGACCCAGTACTTC | CASSLFLQETQYF | TRBJ2-5 | - | few | TRBV19
TGTGCCAGCAGTCCCTTCTCGCGGGATCTCCACTTT | CASSPFSRDLHF | TRBJ1-6 | - | - | TRBV6-6
TGTGCCAGCAGCCCCTTTGCGAGCTCCTACAATGAGCAGTTCTTC | CASSPFASSYNEQFF | TRBJ2-1 | - | - | TRBV7-9
TGTGCCGAAAGGGGGAGGGGACAGGTCTCCTACGAGCAGTACTTC | CAERGRGQVSYEQYF | TRBJ2-7 | - | few | TRBV7-7
TGTGCCAGCAGCTTGGACGGGGACTTGAACACTGAAGCTTTCTTT | CASSLDGDLNTEAFF | TRBJ1-1 | - | - | TRBV5-4
TGTGCCTGGAGTAGGGACAGGGGGCCTTACAATGAGCAGTTCTTC | CAWSRDRGPYNEQFF | TRBJ2-1 | TRBD1 | - | TRBV30
TGTGCCAGCACCAGCCGGGGGGGGCCGAACACTGAAGCTTTCTTT | CASTSRGGPNTEAFF | TRBJ1-1 | - | - | TRBV18
TGTGCCAGTTTTACAGGGGGCTTAGTTGCGAACACTGAAGCTTTCTTT | CASFTGGLVANTEAFF | TRBJ1-1 | TRBD1 | once | TRBV19
TGTGCCAGTAGTATTAGGTCGGAAAGTCAGCCCCAGCATTTT | CASSIRSESQPQHF | TRBJ1-5 | - | - | TRBV19
TGTGCCAGTAGTACTCGTTCGGGAGGAGTTCCTCAGCCCCAGCATTTT | CASSTRSGGVPQPQHF | TRBJ1-5 | - | - | TRBV19
TGTGCCAGCAGTACTCAGGGCTACAGCGGAAACACCATATATTTT | CASSTQGYSGNTIYF | TRBJ1-3 | - | - | TRBV2
TGCGCCAGCAGCCAAGCCGGGGCCCAGACCTACGAGCAGTACTTC | CASSQAGAQTYEQYF | TRBJ2-7 | - | - | TRBV5-1
TGTGCCAGCAGCCGGGACAGTAGCAATCAGCCCCAGCATTTT | CASSRDSSNQPQHF | TRBJ1-5 | TRBD1 | - | TRBV6-5
TGTGCCAGCAGCCCAGGGACCGAGGGAAACACCATATATTTT | CASSPGTEGNTIYF | TRBJ1-3 | - | - | TRBV5-4
TGCGCCAGCAGCCAAGTAGTGGGGGATAATTCACCCCTCCACTTT | CASSQVVGDNSPLHF | TRBJ1-6 | - | - | TRBV4-1
TGTGCCAGCAGTCCTCAGCCAGTTCCTAGCACAGATACGCAGTATTTT | CASSPQPVPSTDTQYF | TRBJ2-3 | - | - | TRBV27
TGTGCCAGCAGCTCCCCGGGCCGGTCCCATGAAGCTTTCTTT | CASSSPGRSHEAFF | TRBJ1-1 | - | - | TRBV7-2
TGTGCCAGCAGCTCCCATTGGACCTCGAACACCGGGGAGCTGTTTTTT | CASSSHWTSNTGELFF | TRBJ2-2 | - | - | TRBV7-9
TGCGCCAGCAGGGTCAGCGGGGGGGCGGTTGATACGCAGTATTTT | CASRVSGGAVDTQYF | TRBJ2-3 | TRBD2 | - | TRBV5-1
TGTGCCAGCAGCTTAGATGGAGTTGAAGCTTTCTTT | CASSLDGVEAFF | TRBJ1-1 | - | - | TRBV11-2
TGTGCCAGCAGCTTAATGGGGAGGGTAGGGTCGGCAAGTGAGCAGTTCTTC | CASSLMGRVGSASEQFF | TRBJ2-1 | TRBD2 | - | TRBV7-3
TGTGCCAGCAGCGTAGTTGGGACCACAGATACGCAGTATTTT | CASSVVGTTDTQYF | TRBJ2-3 | - | few | TRBV9
TGTGCCAGCAGCGTAGATGGAGGACGCCCAGGCGAGCAGTACTTC | CASSVDGGRPGEQYF | TRBJ2-7 | - | - | TRBV9
TGTGCCAGCAGCGGGCAGGGGGCAACTAATGAAAAACTGTTTTTT | CASSGQGATNEKLFF | TRBJ1-4 | TRBD1 | - | TRBV9
TGTGCCAGCAGCTTAGGGGCAGGGGTGGTCACTGAAGCTTTCTTT | CASSLGAGVVTEAFF | TRBJ1-1 | - | - | TRBV7-2
TGTGCCAGCAGCTTAAAAGGTGGGACAGGGTACACTGAAGCTTTCTTT | CASSLKGGTGYTEAFF | TRBJ1-1 | TRBD1 | - | TRBV11-2
TGTGCCAGCAGCCGCAGCTACAATGAGCAGTTCTTC | CASSRSYNEQFF | TRBJ2-1 | - | - | TRBV7-9
TGCGCCAGCAGTGAGGCTGCGGGACGCCTTAATTCGTACGAGCAGTACTTC | CASSEAAGRLNSYEQYF | TRBJ2-7 | - | - | TRBV10-2
TGTGCCAGCAGAGGCGGACTGAGGTATGGCTACACCTTC | CASRGGLRYGYTF | TRBJ1-2 | - | - | TRBV5-4
TGCGCCAGCAGCCTACCCATGGCGGATACCTACGAGCAGTACTTC | CASSLPMADTYEQYF | TRBJ2-7 | - | - | TRBV5-1
TGTGCCAGCAAAAAAGGGGGGCCTAGCACAGATACGCAGTATTTT | CASKKGGPSTDTQYF | TRBJ2-3 | - | - | TRBV6-5
TGTGCCAGCAGCTTACCCAGGACAGTAGGCTCTGGAGCTTTCTTT | CASSLPRTVGSGAFF | TRBJ1-1 | - | - | TRBV7-2
TGTGCCAGCAGCTTAGGTTGGGGACAGATAAATGAAAAACTGTTTTTT | CASSLGWGQINEKLFF | TRBJ1-4 | TRBD1 | - | TRBV7-3
TGCGCCAGCAGCTCCGGAGGGACCAAAAACACTGAAGCTTTCTTT | CASSSGGTKNTEAFF | TRBJ1-1 | - | once | TRBV5-1
TGTGCCAGCAATCAGCCGCAGGGTGGCTACACCTTC | CASNQPQGGYTF | TRBJ1-2 | - | - | TRBV2
TGTGCCAGCAGCTTGGCCGTAAAGGCCGTATCTAACTATGGCTACACCTTC | CASSLAVKAVSNYGYTF | TRBJ1-2 | - | - | TRBV5-6
TGTGCCAGCAGCAGGGGGCGAGAGACCCAGTACTTC | CASSRGRETQYF | TRBJ2-5 | TRBD1 | - | TRBV11-3
TGTGCCAGCAGTTTATCGGGGACTTATAGCTCCTACAATGAGCAGTTCTTC | CASSLSGTYSSYNEQFF | TRBJ2-1 | - | - | TRBV27
TGTGCCAGCTCACGACAGGGGTACGAGCAGTACTTC | CASSRQGYEQYF | TRBJ2-7 | TRBD1 | - | TRBV18
TGTGCCAGCAGCTTAGTCAGGGGGCACCGAACTAATGAAAAACTGTTTTTT | CASSLVRGHRTNEKLFF | TRBJ1-4 | TRBD1 | - | TRBV7-2
TGTGCTAGCAGCTTAGCTGGGACAGGCAATGAGCAGTTCTTC | CASSLAGTGNEQFF | TRBJ2-1 | TRBD1 | - | TRBV7-7